The 14 T cell receptor beta chains listed next were all sequenced from one sample in a study of T cell responses to AZD1222 COVID-19 vaccine. The method was immunoSEQ multiplex PCR; TCRdb's version includes in-frame clones alone and lacks a portion of them. The repertoire holds fewer than 130,000 clones, with just under 95% as singletons. The source material was peripheral blood, sampled 28 days after the second AZD1222 dose. All receptors come from an adult who received the AZD1222 COVID-19 vaccine.

V gene TRBV12-1 combines with J gene TRBJ1-4; the table's D call, TRBD1, has no DNA check behind it. TRBV12-1 is termed a pseudogene. The CDR3 has 16 residues. CDR3 DNA sequence: TGTGCCAGCAGCTCGGACAGGGAGTTTTACCCTGAAAAACTGTTTTTT. This gives the protein CASSSDREFYPEKLFF.

The chain combines TRBV2 with TRBJ1-2; D ambiguous. This CDR3 is 13 amino acids long. V was cut by 7 bases and J by 5 bases, with 14 bases left in between. Germline CDR1 SNHLY, CDR2 FYNNEI. CDR3 in DNA: TGTGCCAGCATCCTTGAACTTGGTTATGGCTACACCTTC. This codes for CASILELGYGYTF.

The J gene is TRBJ2-1, the V gene TRBV4-3; D not resolved. CDR3 length: 13 residues. The germline CDR1 and CDR2 sequences are LGHNA and YSLEER. Trimming stripped 3 bases from V and 10 bases from J, with 13 bases between. CDR3 coding DNA: TGCGCCAGCAGCCACCTGGGCGCCTCAGAGCAGTTCTTC. This translates into CASSHLGASEQFF.

The chain recombines TRBV21-1 with TRBJ2-2; the table's D call, TRBD1, was not checked against the DNA. TRBV21-1 is shown as a pseudogene. CDR3 length: 17 amino acids. CDR3 nucleotide sequence: TGTGCCAGCAGCAAACGCCAAAGGGGCGTACACACCGGGGAGCTGTTTTTT. This sequence encodes CASSKRQRGVHTGELFF.

This chain connects TRBV5-1 to TRBJ1-2; possibly TRBD1 for D (5 bases). Germline CDR1 and CDR2: SGHRS and YFSETQ. V lost 3 bases, J lost 3 bases, and 15 bases lay in between. The CDR3 totals 15 residues. The CDR3: CASSWDGRGDYGYTF. CDR3 nucleotide sequence: TGCGCCAGCAGCTGGGACGGTCGGGGCGACTATGGCTACACCTTC.

The genes are TRBV28 and TRBJ2-3; D is possibly TRBD2 (6 bases). The V and J ends lost 2 bases and 1 base respectively, with 10 bases between them. Germline V gene data show CDR1 as MDHEN and CDR2 as SYDVKM. This CDR3 contains 15 residues. The CDR3 bases are TGTGCCAGCAGTTTAGGAGGGGATCGCACAGATACGCAGTATTTT. The encoded protein is CASSLGGDRTDTQYF.

This clone was observed a handful of times. This chain uses TRBV19 with TRBJ1-6; unclear D gene. The CDR3 is made up of 17 amino acids. V gave up 3 bases and J gave up 0 bases, with 12 bases separating them. Germline lookup yields CDR1 LNHDA and CDR2 SQIVND (reference sequence). The CDR3: CASSIWRTSSYNSPLHF. In DNA form, the CDR3 reads TGTGCCAGTAGTATCTGGCGGACGAGCTCCTATAATTCACCCCTCCACTTT.

This chain connects TRBV6-2 or TRBV6-3 to TRBJ1-1; TRBD1 aligns across 7 bases. The CDR3 runs to 13 residues. In germline, CDR1 is MNHEY, CDR2 SVGEGT. J gave up 10 bases and V 6 bases, and 11 bases lay outside the gene matches. Here the CDR3 DNA reads TGTGCCAGCAGCCACGATGACAGGGTAGTAGCTTTCTTT. Translation: CASSHDDRVVAFF.

This rearrangement joins TRBV9 to TRBJ2-1; 8 bases align to TRBD2. V shed 0 bases and J 9 bases; nucleotides not matched to a gene: 8. This CDR3 spans 15 amino acids. CDR1 and CDR2 (germline): SGDLS, YYNGEE. The CDR3 spells CASSVDLSGDGEQFF. CDR3 sequence (DNA): TGTGCCAGCAGCGTAGACCTTAGCGGGGACGGTGAGCAGTTCTTC.

This clone was counted at least ten times. The V call is TRBV30, the J call TRBJ2-5, with D possibly being TRBD2 (5 bases). The CDR3 length is 13 residues. V lost 2 bases, J lost 5 bases, and 12 bases lay in between. CDR1 GTSNPN and CDR2 SVGIG come from the germline V gene (reference sequence). The CDR3 spells CAWSSGGGETQYF. The CDR3 DNA sequence: TGTGCCTGGAGTTCAGGTGGCGGGGAGACCCAGTACTTC. Combining the CDR3 with reference TRBV30 and TRBJ2-5 gives the whole variable domain SQTIHQWPATLVQPVGSPLSLECTVEGTSNPNLYWYRQAAGRGLQLLFYSVGIGQISSEVPQNLSASRPQDRQFILSSKKLLLSDSGFYLCAWSSGGGETQYFGPGTRLLVL.

This chain joins TRBV5-1 and TRBJ2-7; maybe TRBD2 (5 bases). This CDR3 spans 15 amino acids. Germline CDR1 reads SGHRS; CDR2 reads YFSETQ. The V gene lost 4 bases and the J gene lost 4 bases, with 18 bases spanning the gap. The CDR3: CASSVDPSSTYEQYF. CDR3 in DNA: TGCGCCAGCAGCGTGGACCCTTCTAGCACGTACGAGCAGTACTTC.

This clone was counted a single time. The chain is built from TRBV7-2 and TRBJ2-1; TRBD2 agrees at 9 bases. The CDR3 has 15 residues. With 0 bases clipped from V and 4 bases from J, the junction kept 1 base outside the gene matches. Looked up from germline, CDR1 is SGHTA and CDR2 is FQGNSA. CDR3 sequence: CASSLALAGYNEQFF. CDR3 sequence (DNA): TGTGCCAGCAGCTTAGCTCTAGCGGGGTACAATGAGCAGTTCTTC.

V usage is TRBV7-3 and J usage is TRBJ2-5; no firm D call. The V end was cut by 5 bases, the J end by 5 bases, with 15 bases between. Germline CDR1 SGHTA, CDR2 FQGTGA. CDR3 size: 14 residues. The CDR3 region is CASSPRAQWETQYF. Here the CDR3 DNA reads TGTGCCAGCAGCCCCCGGGCGCAGTGGGAGACCCAGTACTTC.

This rearrangement joins TRBV28 to TRBJ1-2; D call uncertain. Germline lookup yields CDR1 MDHEN and CDR2 SYDVKM. CDR3 size: 13 residues. V lost 6 bases and J 3 bases, leaving 11 bases between the germline ends. CDR3 region: CASRKGYYYGYTF. The CDR3 nucleotides read TGTGCCAGCAGGAAAGGGTACTACTATGGCTACACCTTC.